Detailed here is one T cell receptor (beta chain). This clone was seen once. Its antigen is unknown. The input lacks base qualities; no much larger clone sits a single base away. This sample is part of a study of T cell changes during pregnancy in multiple sclerosis (dated by TCRdb to between 2017 and 2020). Notes on the research overall: In women with multiple sclerosis, the researchers looked at how the T cell repertoire shifted as pregnancy progressed.

To prepare the library, the immunoSEQ multiplex PCR assay was applied. TCRdb obtained this table from immuneACCESS and retained in-frame rearrangements with V and J assigned. These tables miss some clones; where compared with another copy, unresolved V genes account for less than half of the shortfall, and the remainder is unexplained. A total of some 28,000 clones appear in this sample, 75% to 90% of them only once. About 3.5% of the sample belongs to the ten largest clones. Looking up the germline V gene yields CDR1 ENHRY and CDR2 SYGVKD. The CDR3, cysteine through phenylalanine, is 13 amino acids long. Only the CDR3 DNA is retained, 39 bases long and in frame from the first base. Compared with germline, V lacks 6 bases and J lacks 1 base; bases without a gene match: 1.

The sequences come from CD4+ T cells from peripheral blood mononuclear cells, collected in the first trimester of pregnancy. This chain is built from TRBV10-3 and TRBJ2-5; the central 8 bases match TRBD1. This TCR was recovered from a female donor in good health, enrolled as a control in a pregnancy study. The nucleotide sequence is TGTGCCATCAGGGACAGGGTCCAAGAGACCCAGTACTTC. This yields the protein CAIRDRVQETQYF.